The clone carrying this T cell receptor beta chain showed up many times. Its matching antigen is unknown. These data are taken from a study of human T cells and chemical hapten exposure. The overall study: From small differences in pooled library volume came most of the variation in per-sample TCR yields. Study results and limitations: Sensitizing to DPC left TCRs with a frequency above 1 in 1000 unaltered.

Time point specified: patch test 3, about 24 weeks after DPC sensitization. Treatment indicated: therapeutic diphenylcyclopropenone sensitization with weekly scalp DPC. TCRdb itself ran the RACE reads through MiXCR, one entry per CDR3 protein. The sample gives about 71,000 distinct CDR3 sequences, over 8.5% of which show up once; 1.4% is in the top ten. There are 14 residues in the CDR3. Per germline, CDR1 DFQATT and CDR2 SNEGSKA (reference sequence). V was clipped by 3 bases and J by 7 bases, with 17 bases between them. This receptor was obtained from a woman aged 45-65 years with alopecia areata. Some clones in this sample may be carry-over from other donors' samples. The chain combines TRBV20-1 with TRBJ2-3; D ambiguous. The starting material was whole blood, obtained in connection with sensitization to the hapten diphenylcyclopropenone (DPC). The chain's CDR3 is CSARGPQGGNTQYF. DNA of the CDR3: TGCAGTGCTAGGGGCCCCCAAGGTGGAAATACGCAGTATTTT.